This T cell receptor beta chain was sequenced during a study of shared clonotypes between healthy human individuals. Sorted-subset replicate PCR reactions contained roughly 190 ng DNA, corresponding to about 30,000 T cell genomes. The protocol was immunoSEQ multiplex PCR, while the TCRdb copy is restricted to in-frame clones and leaves out a portion. The sample holds approximately 2,000,000 clones; about nine tenths are singletons and the top ten take approximately 0.39%. With regard to this clone: At the DNA level, this CDR3 is encoded by other sequences in the same sample as well.

V shed 1 base and J shed 5 bases, with 14 bases lying between them. CDR1 and CDR2 (germline): SGHDN, FVKESK. The CDR3 runs 15 residues. Sequenced sample: naive CD4+ T cells from PBMCs. Specified subset: CD45RA+ positively selected. The chain employs TRBV14 and TRBJ1-2; possibly TRBD1 for D (5 bases). This clonotype was obtained from a man aged 18-30 years in good health. Some clones in this sample may be carry-over from other donors' samples. The CDR3 region is CASSQGQPLFYGYTF. CDR3 DNA: TGTGCCAGCAGCCAAGGACAGCCCCTTTTTTATGGCTACACCTTC.